A single sample gave rise to the 23 T cell receptor beta chains below, sequenced in a study of T cell responses to AZD1222 COVID-19 vaccine. The data were produced by immunoSEQ multiplex PCR, yet TCRdb's version contains in-frame clones alone and is incomplete. The sample consists of 130,000 or so clones, approximately 90% of them appearing once. The sample in question was peripheral blood, obtained 28 days after the second dose of the MenACWY control vaccine. These receptors all stem from an adult who received the MenACWY meningococcal vaccine as a control.

The V and J genes are TRBV6-5 and TRBJ1-1, with D unclear. CDR3 length: 13 residues. Germline V gene sequence: CDR1 MNHEY, CDR2 SVGAGI. Deletions cut 7 bases from V and 1 base from J, with 10 bases between. The CDR3 DNA follows: TGTGCCAGCATCCTCGACGGGAACACTGAAGCTTTCTTT. Residues: CASILDGNTEAFF.

DNA of the CDR3: TGTGCCAGCAGTTACTCCGGGACAGGGGGTGACGAGCAGTACGTC. It codes for CASSYSGTGGDEQYV. The gene calls are TRBV6-5 and TRBJ2-7; TRBD1 agrees at 11 bases. Trimming removed 0 bases from V and 5 bases from J; junction bases left unmatched: 3. Germline V CDR1 and CDR2: MNHEY, SVGAGI. This CDR3 is built from 15 residues.

A note on this clone: Other DNA sequences from this sample encode an identical CDR3 as well. This chain connects TRBV28 to TRBJ2-1; 7 nucleotides agree with TRBD2. The CDR3 spans 16 residues. CDR1 is MDHEN, CDR2 SYDVKM, per germline. The V and J ends lost 9 bases and 5 bases, in that order; junction bases with no gene match: 16. The CDR3 nucleotides read TGTGCCAGTACACGCGGCGCTACCGGGACTAACAATGAGCAGTTCTTC. Its translation is CASTRGATGTNNEQFF.

CDR3 DNA: TGTGCCAGCAGCTTATCTTCTAGCGGGTCATACGAGCAGTACTTC. Amino acids: CASSLSSSGSYEQYF. The rearrangement uses TRBV11-3 and TRBJ2-7, with 8 nucleotides matching TRBD2. J gave up 4 bases and V 2 bases, and 7 bases lay outside the gene matches. The CDR3 is made up of 15 amino acids. Germline V gene data show CDR1 as SGHNT and CDR2 as YENEEA.

The chain joins TRBV12-3 or TRBV12-4 to TRBJ2-5; D unresolved. This CDR3 contains 13 residues. Trimming stripped 1 base from V and 2 bases from J, with 5 bases between. CDR3 sequence (DNA): TGTGCCAGCAGTTTAGGTGGTCAAGAGACCCAGTACTTC. Translation: CASSLGGQETQYF.

This chain joins TRBV5-8 and TRBJ1-4, with TRBD1 as a possible D gene (5 bases). CDR3 length: 15 amino acids. The V gene's germline CDR1 is SGHTS and CDR2 YDEGEE. The germline V and J ends were trimmed by 1 base and 8 bases, with 15 bases remaining between them. The CDR3 protein is CASSLLRAQGEKLFF. For the CDR3, the DNA is TGTGCCAGCAGCTTGCTCCGGGCCCAGGGAGAAAAACTGTTTTTT.

V gene TRBV7-9 combines with J gene TRBJ2-2, with D perhaps TRBD1 or TRBD2 (5 bases each). V was pared by 5 bases and J by 3 bases, with 13 bases between. There are 15 residues in the CDR3. Looked up from germline, CDR1 is SEHNR and CDR2 is FQNEAQ (reference sequence). CDR3 DNA sequence: TGTGCCAGCAGCACACAGGAGGATCACACCGGGGAGCTGTTTTTT. Translated: CASSTQEDHTGELFF.

The chain employs TRBV7-2 and TRBJ2-3, with 10 bases identical to TRBD2. In germline, CDR1 is SGHTA, CDR2 FQGNSA. The J segment lost 4 bases and the V segment lost 0 bases, leaving 4 bases of the junction unmatched. The CDR3 is made up of 16 amino acids. The CDR3 coding sequence is TGTGCCAGCAGCTTAGCCCCTAGCGGGAGCCCAGATACGCAGTATTTT. Encoded protein: CASSLAPSGSPDTQYF.

The chain combines TRBV5-5 with TRBJ2-2, with a weak D call TRBD1 (6 bases). The CDR3 spans 19 residues. CDR1 is SGHKS and CDR2 is YYEKEE in the germline V gene (reference sequence). V lost 4 bases, J lost 6 bases, and 28 bases lay in between. DNA of the CDR3: TGTGCCAGCAGCCAAGCAAATGCTCCGGGACAATATCCAGCCGGGGAGCTGTTTTTT. This sequence encodes CASSQANAPGQYPAGELFF.

The CDR3 coding sequence is TGTGCCAGCCTACAATCCTGGGGGGGCTACACCTTC. Translated: CASLQSWGGYTF. The V call is TRBV6-5, the J call TRBJ1-2, with D possibly matching TRBD1 (5 bases). The germline V gene has CDR1 MNHEY and CDR2 SVGAGI. V was trimmed by 8 bases and J by 8 bases, leaving 15 bases between them. The CDR3 covers 12 residues.

V gene TRBV24-1 combines with J gene TRBJ2-3, with 7 bases identical to TRBD2. V gave up 7 bases and J gave up 0 bases; unmatched junction bases: 9. There are 16 residues in the CDR3. Germline V gene sequence: CDR1 KGHDR, CDR2 SFDVKD. The CDR3 nucleotides read TGTGCCACCAGCGGCTCGCGTAGCGGGAGCACAGATACGCAGTATTTT. This sequence encodes CATSGSRSGSTDTQYF.

V gene TRBV19 combines with J gene TRBJ2-1; D is possibly TRBD2 (5 bases). Trimming removed 5 bases from V and 0 bases from J, with 8 bases in between. This CDR3 contains 14 residues. Germline-derived CDR1 and CDR2 are LNHDA and SQIVND (reference sequence). The CDR3 protein is CASSPEVSYNEQFF. In DNA, the CDR3 is TGTGCCAGTAGTCCGGAGGTCTCCTACAATGAGCAGTTCTTC.

The sample holds a few counts of this clone. The chain combines TRBV15 with TRBJ2-3, with no clear D. The CDR3 extends over 15 amino acids. V was pared by 3 bases and J by 4 bases, with 14 bases between. Germline V gene data show CDR1 as LNHNV and CDR2 as YYDKDF (reference sequence). The CDR3 protein is CATSSKFVFADTQYF. CDR3 DNA: TGTGCCACCAGCAGTAAGTTTGTTTTTGCAGATACGCAGTATTTT.

The gene calls are TRBV4-1 and TRBJ2-1; tentatively, D is TRBD1 or TRBD2 (5 bases each). Germline lookup yields CDR1 MGHRA and CDR2 YSYEKL. Trimming removed 0 bases at V and 8 bases at J, with 20 bases between. The CDR3 loop spans 17 amino acids. This chain's CDR3 is CASSQEGTVLGGDEQFF. The CDR3 nucleotides read TGCGCCAGCAGCCAAGAGGGGACGGTCCTGGGTGGCGATGAGCAGTTCTTC.

This chain joins TRBV19 and TRBJ1-5; no definite D call. The CDR3 contains 14 residues. V lost 3 bases and J lost 7, with 13 bases in between. CDR1 LNHDA and CDR2 SQIVND come from the germline V gene (reference sequence). The CDR3 region has the DNA TGTGCCAGTAGTATTGTTGGGCGCTTCCAGCCCCAGCATTTT. As protein: CASSIVGRFQPQHF.

The chain combines TRBV7-2 with TRBJ2-3; D is ambiguous. The germline V gene encodes CDR1 SGHTA and CDR2 FQGNSA. The CDR3 extends over 17 amino acids. Trimming removed 5 bases at V and 0 bases at J, with 18 bases between. CDR3 loop: CASSPRFRQLSTDTQYF. The CDR3 coding sequence is TGTGCCAGCAGCCCCCGATTTCGGCAGCTTAGCACAGATACGCAGTATTTT. The full variable domain, in which reference TRBV7-2 and TRBJ2-3 provide the parts outside the CDR3, is GAGVSQSPSNKVTEKGKDVELRCDPISGHTALYWYRQSLGQGLEFLIYFQGNSAPDKSGLPSDRFSAERTGGSVSTLTIQRTQQEDSAVYLCASSPRFRQLSTDTQYFGPGTRLTVL.

The chain joins TRBV5-1 to TRBJ2-1; TRBD2 matches at 16 bases. Germline CDR1 and CDR2: SGHRS and YFSETQ. The ends lost 3 bases at V and 3 bases at J; junction bases unmatched: 9. The CDR3 has 19 residues. The CDR3 sequence is CASSSGLAGGDQFYNEQFF. CDR3 nucleotide sequence: TGCGCCAGCAGCTCGGGACTAGCGGGAGGGGATCAATTCTACAATGAGCAGTTCTTC.

The rearrangement uses TRBV6-2 or TRBV6-3 and TRBJ2-2; TRBD2 might be the D (5 bases). The CDR3 consists of 17 residues. V lost 2 bases and J lost 3, with 16 bases in between. From germline, CDR1 is MNHEY and CDR2 SVGEGT. CDR3 bases: TGTGCCAGCAGTTACCCCGTGAGTAGCGTCGACACCGGGGAGCTGTTTTTT. It is translated as CASSYPVSSVDTGELFF.

This sequence joins TRBV2 and TRBJ2-7; 9 nucleotides match TRBD1. The ends lost 6 bases at V and 5 bases at J; junction bases unmatched: 2. The germline V gene has CDR1 SNHLY and CDR2 FYNNEI. This CDR3 has 12 residues. This CDR3 is CASRGQGHEQYF. In DNA, the CDR3 is TGTGCCAGCAGAGGACAGGGGCACGAGCAGTACTTC.

This clone was counted a single time. The gene calls are TRBV5-8 and TRBJ1-4; tentatively, D is TRBD1 (6 bases). The V gene lost 0 bases and the J gene lost 8 bases, with 14 bases spanning the gap. The CDR3 covers 15 residues. Germline V lookup: CDR1 SGHTS, CDR2 YDEGEE. The CDR3 reads CASSLVPSGGEKLFF. The CDR3, as DNA: TGTGCCAGCAGCTTGGTTCCCTCGGGGGGCGAAAAACTGTTTTTT.

The V call is TRBV4-3, the J call TRBJ2-7; no reliable D call. Trimming removed 10 bases from V and 0 bases from J, with 10 bases in between. CDR3 size: 12 residues. Germline assignment: CDR1 LGHNA and CDR2 YSLEER. This chain's CDR3 is CANLRSSYEQYV. DNA for the CDR3: TGCGCCAACCTTCGCAGCTCCTACGAGCAGTACGTC.

The CDR3, as DNA: TGTGCCAGTAGTATTGACACGCTTGGGAAGACCCAGTACTTC. Its protein is CASSIDTLGKTQYF. The chain employs TRBV19 and TRBJ2-5, with D unresolved. CDR3 length: 14 residues. The V gene lost 3 bases and the J gene lost 6 bases, with 14 bases spanning the gap. Germline assignment: CDR1 LNHDA and CDR2 SQIVND (reference sequence).

This clone was counted a single time. The gene calls are TRBV5-1 and TRBJ2-7; TRBD1 or TRBD2 may be the D gene (5 bases each). The CDR3 has 11 residues. V was shortened by 8 bases and J by 1 base, with 7 bases between the two germline ends. Germline-derived CDR1 and CDR2 are SGHRS and YFSETQ. The CDR3 nucleotides read TGCGCCAGGGGACGATCCTACGAGCAGTACTTC. Protein sequence: CARGRSYEQYF.